This TCR beta chain was identified in a study of blood T cell repertoires in COVID-19 (dated by TCRdb to the early 2020s). Regarding the complete study: The collaborator samples originated in the United States, Italy and Spain and spanned the acute and convalescent phases of COVID-19. The material from the prospective study consisted of cDNA or gDNA derived from T cells, B-cell-depleted T cells, or PBMCs. Deeply sampled blood TCRbeta repertoires from subjects exposed to, actively infected with, or recovered from COVID-19 were included in the dataset. A freely available public database, intended as a resource for researchers studying the immune response to SARS-CoV-2, is where the repertoires were released. The samples were drawn from the first 160 participants of the ongoing ImmuneRACE study and from under 1,500 subjects provided by 6 global collaborators. The sample metadata nearly always contained a de-identified subject ID, COVID-19 status, age in years and sex. HLA class I and class II types, where available, came from metadata supplied by the sample provider rather than from assay-based typing.

TCRbeta CDR3 regions were amplified from genomic DNA by means of the immunoSEQ Assay, a bias-controlled multiplex PCR. The authors' pipeline ran thus. The number of nucleated cells in each sample was estimated by amplification of reference gene primers within the assay. To quantify the absolute abundance of each unique TCRbeta CDR3 rearrangement, sequence reads were collapsed and filtered. Productive Simpson clonality was computed per sample as the square root of Simpson's diversity index over productive rearrangements. What TCRdb holds here is the immuneACCESS table cut down to in-frame rearrangements. Part of the clones is not present; checked against another copy, under half of the missing clones reflect an unresolved V gene, and the others are unexplained. D and trimming come from the DNA, and the V and J calls and clone size come from that table. Here the sample has about 220,000 clones; 83% occur a single time. 4.5% to 5% of the sample is held by the ten biggest clonotypes.

Broader findings and caveats from the paper: The amount of clinical and demographic metadata varied by source and participant and was provided uncurated.

CDR1 and CDR2, per the germline V gene (reference sequence), are MNHEY and SMNVEV. The CDR3 measures 14 amino acids from cysteine to phenylalanine. Only the CDR3 region is kept as DNA, spanning 42 bases read in frame from base 1. V loses 6 bases of germline sequence and J loses 4 bases, and the interval between the two ends is 15 bases. Participants in the prospective study were aged about 18 to 100 years, lived in about two dozen United States geographic areas, and enrolled through a virtual design. To assign participants to cohorts, the prospective study relied on clinical history that participants themselves reported in a screening survey and a study questionnaire. Exposed participants were defined as having been in contact with someone with a PCR-confirmed or clinician-diagnosed COVID-19 case within 2 weeks of study entry. In the prospective study, whole blood, serum and a nasopharyngeal or oropharyngeal swab were collected from each participant by mobile phlebotomists. Over a roughly 2-month period, participants in the prospective study had the option of providing additional blood draws and questionnaires. Before DNA extraction, prospective study blood samples were shipped either frozen or at room temperature.

About this clone: Its specific antigen is unknown. No per-base quality is available; no much larger clone lies one base away.

Sequencing was carried out using PBMCs or T cells enriched from blood (not recorded which). This TCR was sampled from a woman between 45 and 65 years old who had been exposed to COVID-19. This sequence uses TRBV27 and TRBJ1-1; 6 matching bases give a weak D call of TRBD1. The bases are TGTGCCAGCAGGGCACAGGGTCTATTCACTGAAGCTTTCTTT. This encodes CASRAQGLFTEAFF.